A single count supports the clone carrying this TCR beta chain. Its antigen is as yet unknown. These data originate in a study of T cell responses to AZD1222 COVID-19 vaccine. Turning to the study itself: Analysis merged second doses at about 4 or about 12 weeks.

Whole-study findings and limits: Donors were largely white British and mainly female; clonal diversity was possibly underestimated. Within unmutated variant regions lay the reported targets of nearly half of spike-specific TCRs. Baseline seropositivity characterized only six AZD1222 recipients.

The germline gives CDR1 DFQATT, CDR2 SNEGSKA (reference sequence). The CDR3 length is 15 residues. V was cut by 3 bases and J by 1 base, with 12 bases left in between. The method was immunoSEQ multiplex PCR; TCRdb's version includes in-frame clones alone and lacks a portion of them. The sample lists more than 150,000 clones; roughly 88% were seen once. The genes are TRBV20-1 and TRBJ1-4; D ambiguous. The receptor was isolated from an adult in good health. Sequencing was performed on peripheral blood, taken on day 0 of AZD1222 vaccination. This CDR3 reads CSASNTQVTNEKLFF. CDR3 nucleotide sequence: TGCAGTGCTAGTAACACGCAAGTAACTAATGAAAAACTGTTTTTT.